The 16 T cell receptor beta chains below all came from one sample that was sequenced in a study of tumor and adjacent non-tumor tissue in lung cancer. A modified ARM-PCR protocol with three rounds of nested PCR amplified TCRbeta. TCRdb re-called the multiplex PCR reads with MiXCR, one entry per CDR3 protein. This sample carries around 210,000 distinct CDR3 sequences, 71% of them seen once, and the ten largest clones take 20% to 25%. No cell sorting was done before RNA was extracted from the tissue. Source material: lung tumor tissue. The receptors were sampled from a man aged 55 to 70 with non-small cell lung cancer.

The chain carries TRBV6-5 and TRBJ2-7; D not resolved. V lost 4 bases and J 7 bases, leaving 14 bases between the germline ends. CDR3 length equals 13 residues. Germline values: CDR1 MNHEY, CDR2 SVGAGI. CDR3 region: CASSFGRLSEQYF. The DNA for the CDR3 is TGTGCCAGCAGTTTCGGACGGCTTTCTGAGCAGTACTTC.

Details on this clonotype: This may be a read error, as it is one base from a much larger clone. In DNA, the CDR3 is TGCACCGGAGTCGAGGCTCGGAACACTGAAGCTTTCTTT. Protein product: CTGVEARNTEAFF. This chain joins TRBV20-1 and TRBJ1-1; D is undetermined. Germline loops: CDR1 DFQATT, CDR2 SNEGSKA (reference sequence). This CDR3 spans 13 amino acids.

This clonotype has just one count. A much larger clonotype is one base distant, so this may be a read error. This rearrangement joins TRBV29-1 to TRBJ1-4; D is unclear. CDR3 length: 11 amino acids. The germline V gene has CDR1 SQVTM and CDR2 ANQGSEA. CDR3 amino acids: CSVGFDEILFF. For the CDR3, the DNA is TGCAGCGTTGGATTCGATGAAATACTGTTTTTT. Variable domain in full (rest from reference TRBV29-1 and TRBJ1-4): SAVISQKPSRDICQRGTSLTIQCQVDSQVTMMFWYRQQPGQSLTLIATANQGSEATYESGFVIDKFPISRPNLTFSTLTVSNMSPEDSSIYLCSVGFDEILFFGSGTQLSVL.

The table lists this clonotype with a few counts. This chain connects TRBV12-3 or TRBV12-4 to TRBJ2-1, with 12 bases matching TRBD2. CDR3 length: 15 amino acids. With 3 bases clipped from V and 9 bases from J, the junction kept 6 bases outside the gene matches. The CDR3, as DNA: TGTGCCAGCAGTTTCCGCTCTAGCGGGAGGGGTGAGCAGTTCTTC. Translation: CASSFRSSGRGEQFF.

This clonotype was detected once. A read error may produce the germline difference seen at one junction end. The chain is built from TRBV6-6 and TRBJ1-2; D is undetermined. Germline CDR1 is MNHNY and CDR2 is SVGAGI (reference sequence). This CDR3 has 11 residues. CDR3 sequence: CTSSDNYGYIF. The DNA for the CDR3 is TGTACCAGCAGTGACAACTATGGCTACATCTTC.

Points on this clonotype: One junction end does not reproduce the germline sequence, and a read error may be involved. V usage is TRBV6-5 and J usage is TRBJ1-5; 11 nucleotides agree with TRBD1. Germline V gives CDR1 MNHEY, CDR2 SVGAGI. The CDR3 has 14 amino acids. CDR3 in DNA: TGTGCCAGTAGTCGGGACAGGGGGGGACAGCCCCTGCATTTT. Its protein product is CASSRDRGGQPLHF.

This clonotype was seen a few times. J is TRBJ1-2 and V is TRBV5-5; D is undetermined. The CDR3 extends over 13 amino acids. Germline V lookup: CDR1 SGHKS, CDR2 YYEKEE (reference sequence). Between the trimmed V and J ends, which lost 10 bases and 5 bases, there was a span of 18 bases. CDR3 residues: CAGVVGPGYGYTF. The CDR3 bases are TGTGCCGGAGTGGTGGGCCCGGGGTATGGCTACACCTTC.

V gene TRBV28 combines with J gene TRBJ1-2; D gene unclear. Between the trimmed V and J ends, which lost 5 bases and 0 bases, there was a span of 13 bases. The length of the CDR3 is 15 residues. The germline V gene has CDR1 MDHEN and CDR2 SYDVKM. CDR3 sequence reads: CASSPSKFSNYGYTF. The DNA for the CDR3 is TGTGCCAGCAGTCCGTCGAAATTTTCTAACTATGGCTACACCTTC.

On this clonotype: One end of the junction is discordant with germline, which a read error may explain. This chain joins TRBV11-2 and TRBJ2-1; the D call may be TRBD1 or TRBD2 (5 bases each). The CDR3 runs 15 residues. Germline CDR1 SGHAT, CDR2 FQNNGV. The CDR3 region has the DNA TGTGCCGGCAGGTTAGGGGACCGCACCATCAATGAGCAGTTCTTC. Amino acids: CAGRLGDRTINEQFF.

This clonotype was found a few times. The V and J genes are TRBV5-1 and TRBJ2-1; D tentatively fits TRBD1 or TRBD2 (6 bases each). This CDR3 has 15 residues. Between the trimmed V and J ends, which lost 1 base and 4 bases, there was a span of 12 bases. The V gene's germline CDR1 is SGHRS and CDR2 YFSETQ. The CDR3 region has the DNA TGCGCCAGCAGCTTGAATAGCGGACAGTACAATGAGCAGTTCTTC. It translates to CASSLNSGQYNEQFF.

This clonotype was counted at least ten times. The rearrangement uses TRBV20-1 and TRBJ1-2, with D possibly being TRBD1 (5 bases). This CDR3 contains 12 residues. The V end was cut by 1 base, the J end by 7 bases, with 10 bases between. Germline V gene data show CDR1 as DFQATT and CDR2 as SNEGSKA (reference sequence). Here the CDR3 reads CSARAAGTGYTF. The CDR3 DNA follows: TGCAGTGCTAGAGCAGCAGGGACTGGCTACACCTTC.

This chain uses TRBV7-2 with TRBJ2-7; 9 nucleotides line up with TRBD1. Germline CDR1 and CDR2: SGHTA and FQGNSA. The CDR3 loop spans 15 amino acids. V lost 9 bases and J lost 8; bases outside the gene matches: 17. CDR3 in DNA: TGTGCCAGTAGCCCATTTCTGGACAGGGGTTCTAAGCAGTACTTC. Translated: CASSPFLDRGSKQYF.

This clonotype occurred a few times. The chain is built from TRBV5-5 and TRBJ2-7, with D possibly being TRBD1 (5 bases). This CDR3 is built from 16 residues. V was trimmed by 8 bases and J by 3 bases, leaving 24 bases between them. Looked up from germline, CDR1 is SGHKS and CDR2 is YYEKEE (reference sequence). This CDR3 is CASSPRTLPLNYEQYF. The CDR3 DNA reads TGTGCCAGTAGCCCCCGGACACTTCCGTTGAACTACGAGCAGTACTTC.

The chain employs TRBV11-2 and TRBJ2-7, with TRBD2 identical over 9 bases. The CDR3 length is 14 residues. Trimming at V came to 8 bases and at J to 6 bases, leaving 11 bases not matched to a gene. CDR1 and CDR2 (germline): SGHAT, FQNNGV. CDR3 loop: CASRAGAGGLEQYF. In DNA, the CDR3 is TGTGCCAGCCGCGCCGGAGCGGGAGGCCTCGAGCAGTACTTC.

The genes are TRBV6-2 or TRBV6-3 and TRBJ2-2; D could derive from TRBD1 or TRBD2 (5 bases each). The CDR3 runs 16 residues. The germline V gene encodes CDR1 MNHEY and CDR2 SVGEGT. The ends were cut back, 9 bases at V and 5 bases at J, with 22 bases in the middle. The CDR3 spells CASSRSGRIITGELFF. CDR3 DNA: TGTGCCAGTAGTAGATCGGGACGGATTATAACCGGGGAGCTGTTTTTT.

Turning to this clonotype: Since a much larger clone is just one base distant, this may be a read error. This rearrangement joins TRBV4-3 to TRBJ2-1, with D perhaps TRBD1 (6 bases). Germline CDR1 LGHNA, CDR2 YSLEER. The CDR3 has 17 residues. Trimming left V 0 bases short and J 1 base short, with 13 bases between. CDR3 residues: CASSQDRARGSYNEQFF. In DNA, the CDR3 is TGCGCCAGCAGCCAAGATCGGGCGAGGGGGTCCTACAATGAGCAGTTCTTC.